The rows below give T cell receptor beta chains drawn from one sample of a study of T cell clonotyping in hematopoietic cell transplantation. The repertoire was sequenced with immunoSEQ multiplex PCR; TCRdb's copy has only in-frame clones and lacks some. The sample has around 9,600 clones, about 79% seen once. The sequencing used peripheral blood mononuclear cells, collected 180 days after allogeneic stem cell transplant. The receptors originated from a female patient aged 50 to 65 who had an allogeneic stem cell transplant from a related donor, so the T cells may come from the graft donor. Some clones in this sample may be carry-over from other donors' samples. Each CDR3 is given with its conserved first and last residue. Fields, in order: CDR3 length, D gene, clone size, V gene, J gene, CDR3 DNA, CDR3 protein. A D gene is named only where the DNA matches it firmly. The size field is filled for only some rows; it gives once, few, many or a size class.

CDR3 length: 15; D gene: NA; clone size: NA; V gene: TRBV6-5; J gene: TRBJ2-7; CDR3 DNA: TGTGCCAGCACCCAGGGGAGTGGGGGGTCCTACGAGCAGTACTTC; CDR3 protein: CASTQGSGGSYEQYF
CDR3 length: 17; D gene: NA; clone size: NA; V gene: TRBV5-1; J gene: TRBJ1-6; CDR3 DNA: TGCGCCAGCAGGGCCCCGATGGGGGGCTCCTATAATTCACCCCTCCACTTT; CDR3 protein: CASRAPMGGSYNSPLHF
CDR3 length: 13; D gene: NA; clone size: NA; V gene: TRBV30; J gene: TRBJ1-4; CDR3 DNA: TGTGCCTGGAGCGGGGACAATAATGAAAAACTGTTTTTT; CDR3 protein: CAWSGDNNEKLFF
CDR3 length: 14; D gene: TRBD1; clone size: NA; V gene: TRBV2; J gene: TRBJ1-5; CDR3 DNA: TGTGCCAGCAGTGCGGGACAGAATAATCAGCCCCAGCATTTT; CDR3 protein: CASSAGQNNQPQHF
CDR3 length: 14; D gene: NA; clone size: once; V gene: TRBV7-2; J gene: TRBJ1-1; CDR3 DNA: TGTGCCAGCAGCTTAGCGCCAGGGAATGCTGAAGCTTTCTTT; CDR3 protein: CASSLAPGNAEAFF
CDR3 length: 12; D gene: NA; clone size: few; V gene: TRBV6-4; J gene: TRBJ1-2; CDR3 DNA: TGTGCCAGCAGCGCCGGGGAAGGGGGCTACACCTTC; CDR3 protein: CASSAGEGGYTF
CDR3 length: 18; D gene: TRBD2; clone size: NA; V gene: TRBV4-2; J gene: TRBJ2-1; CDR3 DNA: TGTGCCAGCAGCCAAGCACTAGCGGGGGCTAGCTCCTACAATGAGCAGTTCTTC; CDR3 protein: CASSQALAGASSYNEQFF
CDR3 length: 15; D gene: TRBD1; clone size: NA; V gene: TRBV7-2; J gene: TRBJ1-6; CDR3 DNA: TGTGCCAGCAGCCGCAGGGGACAGAATAATTCACCCCTCCACTTT; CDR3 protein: CASSRRGQNNSPLHF
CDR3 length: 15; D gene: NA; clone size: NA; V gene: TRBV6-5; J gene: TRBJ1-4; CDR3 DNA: TGTGCCAGCAGTTACCAGAAGGGAGTAAATGAAAAACTGTTTTTT; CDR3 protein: CASSYQKGVNEKLFF
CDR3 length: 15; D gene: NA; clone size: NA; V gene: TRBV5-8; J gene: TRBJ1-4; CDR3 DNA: TGTGCCAGCAGCTCGGGGCCTCAAGCACGCGAAAAACTGTTTTTT; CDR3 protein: CASSSGPQAREKLFF
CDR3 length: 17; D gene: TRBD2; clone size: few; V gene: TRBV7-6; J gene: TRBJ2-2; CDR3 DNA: TGTGCCAGCAGCCGGACTAGCGGGGCTACTAACACCGGGGAGCTGTTTTTT; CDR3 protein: CASSRTSGATNTGELFF
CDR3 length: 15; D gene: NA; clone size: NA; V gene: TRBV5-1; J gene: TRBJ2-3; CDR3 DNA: TGCGCCAGCAGCTTTACGGGGACTGACACAGATACGCAGTATTTT; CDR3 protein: CASSFTGTDTDTQYF
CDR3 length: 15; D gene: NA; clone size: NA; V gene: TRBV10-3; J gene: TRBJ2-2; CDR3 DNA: TGTGCCATCAGTGAGTCGGTTCCAGGAACCGGGGAGCTGTTTTTT; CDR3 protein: CAISESVPGTGELFF
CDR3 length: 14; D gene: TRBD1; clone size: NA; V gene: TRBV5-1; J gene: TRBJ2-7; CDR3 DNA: TGCGCCAGCAGCCAGAGGGACAGATACTACGAGCAGTACTTC; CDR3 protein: CASSQRDRYYEQYF
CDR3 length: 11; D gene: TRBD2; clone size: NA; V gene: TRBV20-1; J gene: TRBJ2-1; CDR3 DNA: TGCAGTGCTGATATAGCGGGGGAGCAGTTCTTC; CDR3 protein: CSADIAGEQFF
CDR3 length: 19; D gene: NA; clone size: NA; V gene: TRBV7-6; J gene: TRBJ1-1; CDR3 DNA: TGTGCCAGCAGCTTAGATTTCGGTGTGGGGGGGGCGCAGAACACTGAAGCTTTCTTT; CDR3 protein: CASSLDFGVGGAQNTEAFF
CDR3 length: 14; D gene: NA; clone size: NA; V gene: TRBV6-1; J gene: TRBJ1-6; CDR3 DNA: TGTGCCAGCAGTGAAATGGTCCCCGGCTCACCCCTCCACTTT; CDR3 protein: CASSEMVPGSPLHF
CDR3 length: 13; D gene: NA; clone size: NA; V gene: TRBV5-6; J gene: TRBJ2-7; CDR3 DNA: TGTGCCAGCAGCGCGACTGTTGCCTACGAGCAGTACTTC; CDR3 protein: CASSATVAYEQYF
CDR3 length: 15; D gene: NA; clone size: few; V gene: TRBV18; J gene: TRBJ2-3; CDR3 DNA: TGTGCCAGCTCACCCCGAACAGGGTTGAGAGATACGCAGTATTTT; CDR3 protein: CASSPRTGLRDTQYF
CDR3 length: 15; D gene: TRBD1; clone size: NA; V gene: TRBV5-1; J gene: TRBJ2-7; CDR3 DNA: TGCGCCAGCAGCCCCACGAGGACAGGGGGGTTAGAGCAGTACTTC; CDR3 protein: CASSPTRTGGLEQYF
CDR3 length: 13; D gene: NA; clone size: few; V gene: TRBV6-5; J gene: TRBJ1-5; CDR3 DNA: TGTGCCAGCAGTATATCCAGGGATCAGCCCCAGCATTTT; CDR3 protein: CASSISRDQPQHF
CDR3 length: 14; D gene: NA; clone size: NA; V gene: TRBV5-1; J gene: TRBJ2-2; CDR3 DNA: TGCGCCAGCAGCTTGGGGGGGCGAACCGGGGAGCTGTTTTTT; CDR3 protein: CASSLGGRTGELFF
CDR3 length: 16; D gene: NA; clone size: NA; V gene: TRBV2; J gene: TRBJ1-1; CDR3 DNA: TGTGCCAGCAGTGAAAATGAGGCAGTAAAGAACACTGAAGCTTTCTTT; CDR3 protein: CASSENEAVKNTEAFF
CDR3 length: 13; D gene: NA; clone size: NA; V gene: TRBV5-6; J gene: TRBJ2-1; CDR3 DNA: TGTGCCAGCAGCTTGAGGACCTACAATGAGCAGTTCTTC; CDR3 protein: CASSLRTYNEQFF
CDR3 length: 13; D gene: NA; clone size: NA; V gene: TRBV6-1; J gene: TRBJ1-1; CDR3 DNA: TGTGCCGGCAGACCAGGCATGAACACTGAAGCTTTCTTT; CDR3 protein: CAGRPGMNTEAFF
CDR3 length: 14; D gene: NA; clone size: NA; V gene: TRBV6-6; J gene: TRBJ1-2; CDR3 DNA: TGTGCCAGCAGCCCGACGGGACTGATCTATGGCTACACCTTC; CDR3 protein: CASSPTGLIYGYTF
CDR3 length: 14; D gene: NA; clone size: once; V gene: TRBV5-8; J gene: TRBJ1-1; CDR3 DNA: TGTGCCAGCAGCTTTTTCCCCACCCGACAGGAAGCTTTCTTT; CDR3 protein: CASSFFPTRQEAFF
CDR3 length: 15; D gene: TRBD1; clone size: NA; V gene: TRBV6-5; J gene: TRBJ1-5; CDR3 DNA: TGTGCCAGCAGCCTGGACAGGGGGAGCAATCAGCCCCAGCATTTT; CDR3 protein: CASSLDRGSNQPQHF